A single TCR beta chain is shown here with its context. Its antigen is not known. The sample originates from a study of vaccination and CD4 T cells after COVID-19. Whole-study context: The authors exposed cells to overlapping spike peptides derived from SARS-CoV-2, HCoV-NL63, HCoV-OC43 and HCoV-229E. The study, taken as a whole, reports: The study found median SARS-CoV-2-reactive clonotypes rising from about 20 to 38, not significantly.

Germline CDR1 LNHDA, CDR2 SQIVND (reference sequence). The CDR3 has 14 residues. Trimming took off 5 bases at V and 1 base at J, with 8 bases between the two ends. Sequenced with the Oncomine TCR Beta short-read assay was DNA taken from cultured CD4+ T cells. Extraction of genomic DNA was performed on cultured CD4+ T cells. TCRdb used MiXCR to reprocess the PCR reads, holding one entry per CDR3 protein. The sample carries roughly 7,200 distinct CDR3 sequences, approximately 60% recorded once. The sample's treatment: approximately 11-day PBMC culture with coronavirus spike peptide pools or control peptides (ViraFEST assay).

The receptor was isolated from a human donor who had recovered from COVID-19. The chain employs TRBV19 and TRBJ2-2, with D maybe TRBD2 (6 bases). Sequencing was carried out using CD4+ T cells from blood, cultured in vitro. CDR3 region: CASSRSGNTGELFF. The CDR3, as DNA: TGTGCCAGTAGTCGTAGCGGGAACACCGGGGAGCTGTTTTTT.